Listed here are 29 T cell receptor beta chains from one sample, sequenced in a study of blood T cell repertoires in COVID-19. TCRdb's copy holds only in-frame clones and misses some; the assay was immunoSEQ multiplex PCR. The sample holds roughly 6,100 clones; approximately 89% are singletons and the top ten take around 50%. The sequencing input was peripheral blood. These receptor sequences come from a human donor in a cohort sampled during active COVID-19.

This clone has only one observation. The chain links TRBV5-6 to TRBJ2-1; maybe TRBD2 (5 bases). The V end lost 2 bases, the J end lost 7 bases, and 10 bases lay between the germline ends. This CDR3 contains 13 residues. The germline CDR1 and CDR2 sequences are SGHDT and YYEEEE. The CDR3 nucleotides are TGTGCCAGCAGCTTCCGGGATGGGAATGAGCAGTTCTTC. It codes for CASSFRDGNEQFF.

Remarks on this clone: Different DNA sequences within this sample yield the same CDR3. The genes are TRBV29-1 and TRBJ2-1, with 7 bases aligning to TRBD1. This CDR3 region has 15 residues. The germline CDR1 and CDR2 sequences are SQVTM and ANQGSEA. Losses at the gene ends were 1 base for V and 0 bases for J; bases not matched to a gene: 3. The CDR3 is CSVEVWDSSYNEQFF. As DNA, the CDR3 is TGCAGCGTTGAAGTATGGGACAGCTCCTACAATGAGCAGTTCTTC.

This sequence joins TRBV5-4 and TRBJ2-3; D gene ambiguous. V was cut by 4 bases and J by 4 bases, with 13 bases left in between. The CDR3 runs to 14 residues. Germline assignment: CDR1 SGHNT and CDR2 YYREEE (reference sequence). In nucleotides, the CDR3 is TGTGCCAGCAGCCTGACCCGGAGTGCAGATACGCAGTATTTT. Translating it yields CASSLTRSADTQYF.

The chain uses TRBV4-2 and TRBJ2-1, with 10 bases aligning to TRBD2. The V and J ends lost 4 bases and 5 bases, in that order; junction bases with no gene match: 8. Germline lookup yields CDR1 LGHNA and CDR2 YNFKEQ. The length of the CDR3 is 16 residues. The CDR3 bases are TGTGCCAGCAGCCCCCTACTAGCGGGGAATAACAATGAGCAGTTCTTC. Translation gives CASSPLLAGNNNEQFF.

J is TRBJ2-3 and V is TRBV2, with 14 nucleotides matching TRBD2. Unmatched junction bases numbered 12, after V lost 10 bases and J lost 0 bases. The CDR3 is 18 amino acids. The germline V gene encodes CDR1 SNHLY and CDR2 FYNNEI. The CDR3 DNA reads TGTGCCACCGGGACTAGCGGGAGTCTACCCTCTAGCACAGATACGCAGTATTTT. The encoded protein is CATGTSGSLPSSTDTQYF. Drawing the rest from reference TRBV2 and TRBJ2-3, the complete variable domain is EPEVTQTPSHQVTQMGQEVILRCVPISNHLYFYWYRQILGQKVEFLVSFYNNEISEKSEIFDDQFSVERPDGSNFTLKIRSTKLEDSAMYFCATGTSGSLPSSTDTQYFGPGTRLTVL.

CDR3: CASSRSGLAGRTDTQYF. The DNA of the CDR3 is TGTGCCAGCAGCCGATCTGGACTAGCGGGTCGCACAGATACGCAGTATTTT. The chain recombines TRBV6-6 with TRBJ2-3; 11 bases agree with TRBD2. The CDR3 covers 17 residues. Germline V gene data show CDR1 as MNHNY and CDR2 as SVGAGI (reference sequence). The V gene end was trimmed by 6 bases and the J gene end by 1 base; junction bases not matched to a gene: 9.

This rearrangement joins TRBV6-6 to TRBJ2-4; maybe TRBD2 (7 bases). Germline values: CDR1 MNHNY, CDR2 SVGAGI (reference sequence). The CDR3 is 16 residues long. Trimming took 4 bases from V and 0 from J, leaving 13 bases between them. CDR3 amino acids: CASSFEGGVAKNIQYF. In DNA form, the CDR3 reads TGTGCCAGCAGTTTTGAAGGGGGGGTAGCCAAAAACATTCAGTACTTC.

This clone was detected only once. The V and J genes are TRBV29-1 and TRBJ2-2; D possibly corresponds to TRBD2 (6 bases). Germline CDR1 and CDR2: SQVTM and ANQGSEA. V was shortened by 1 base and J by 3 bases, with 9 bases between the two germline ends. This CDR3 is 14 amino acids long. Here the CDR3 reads CSVEAGDYTGELFF. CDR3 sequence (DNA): TGCAGCGTTGAAGCGGGAGATTACACCGGGGAGCTGTTTTTT.

This CDR3 is CASSSSSGSGYEQYF. The CDR3 DNA sequence: TGTGCCAGCAGCTCCTCTAGCGGGAGCGGGTACGAGCAGTACTTC. The chain recombines TRBV11-2 with TRBJ2-7; 10 bases agree with TRBD2. The CDR3 runs 15 residues. From germline, CDR1 is SGHAT and CDR2 FQNNGV. The trim removed 4 bases at V and 4 bases at J, leaving 7 bases unmatched.

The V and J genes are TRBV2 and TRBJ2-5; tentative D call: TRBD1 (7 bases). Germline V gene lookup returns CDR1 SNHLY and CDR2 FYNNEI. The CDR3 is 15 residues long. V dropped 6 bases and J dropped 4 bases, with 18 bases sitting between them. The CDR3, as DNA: TGTGCCAGCAGATTGGGACAGCCGGGGGCAGAGACCCAGTACTTC. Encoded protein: CASRLGQPGAETQYF.

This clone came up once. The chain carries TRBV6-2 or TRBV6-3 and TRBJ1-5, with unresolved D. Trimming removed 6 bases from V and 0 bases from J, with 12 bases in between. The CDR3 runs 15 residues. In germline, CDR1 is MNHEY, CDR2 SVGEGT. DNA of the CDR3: TGTGCCAGCAGCCGGACGGGAGATAGCAATCAGCCCCAGCATTTT. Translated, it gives CASSRTGDSNQPQHF.

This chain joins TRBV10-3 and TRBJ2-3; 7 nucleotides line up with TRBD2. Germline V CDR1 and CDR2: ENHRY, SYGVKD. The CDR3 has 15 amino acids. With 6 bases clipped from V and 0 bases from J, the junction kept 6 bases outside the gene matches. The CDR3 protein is CAISLLAESTDTQYF. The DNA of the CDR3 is TGTGCCATCAGCCTTCTAGCGGAGAGCACAGATACGCAGTATTTT.

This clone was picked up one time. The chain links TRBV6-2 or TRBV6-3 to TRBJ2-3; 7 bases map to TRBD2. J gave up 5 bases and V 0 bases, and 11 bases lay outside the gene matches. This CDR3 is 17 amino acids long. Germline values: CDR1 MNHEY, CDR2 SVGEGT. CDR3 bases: TGTGCCAGCAGTTACTCGGGACTAAGCAGGCTGATAGATACGCAGTATTTT. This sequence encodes CASSYSGLSRLIDTQYF.

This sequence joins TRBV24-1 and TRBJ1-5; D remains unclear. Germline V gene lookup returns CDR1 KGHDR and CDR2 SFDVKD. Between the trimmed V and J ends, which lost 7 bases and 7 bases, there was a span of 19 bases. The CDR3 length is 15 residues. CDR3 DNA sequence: TGTGCCACCAGCCCTCAAGGTACCGGGAAGCAGCCCCAGCATTTT. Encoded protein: CATSPQGTGKQPQHF.

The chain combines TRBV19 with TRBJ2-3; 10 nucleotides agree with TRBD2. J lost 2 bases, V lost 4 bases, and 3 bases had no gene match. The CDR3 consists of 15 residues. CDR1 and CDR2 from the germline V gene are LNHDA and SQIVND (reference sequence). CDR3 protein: CASSTSGGNTDTQYF. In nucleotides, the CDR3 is TGTGCCAGTAGTACTAGCGGGGGCAACACAGATACGCAGTATTTT.

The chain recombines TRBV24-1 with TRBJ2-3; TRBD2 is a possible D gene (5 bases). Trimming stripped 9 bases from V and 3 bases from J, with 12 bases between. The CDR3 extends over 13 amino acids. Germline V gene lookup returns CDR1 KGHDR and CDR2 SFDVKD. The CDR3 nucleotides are TGTGCCACCGCCGTAGGAGGAACAGATACGCAGTATTTT. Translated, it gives CATAVGGTDTQYF.

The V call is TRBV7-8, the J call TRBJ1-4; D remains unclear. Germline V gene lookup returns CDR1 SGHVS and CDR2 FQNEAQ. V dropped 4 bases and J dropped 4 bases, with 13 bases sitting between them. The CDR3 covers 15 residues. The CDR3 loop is CASSSRTGDNEKLFF. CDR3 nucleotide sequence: TGTGCCAGCAGCTCCCGGACCGGGGATAATGAAAAACTGTTTTTT.

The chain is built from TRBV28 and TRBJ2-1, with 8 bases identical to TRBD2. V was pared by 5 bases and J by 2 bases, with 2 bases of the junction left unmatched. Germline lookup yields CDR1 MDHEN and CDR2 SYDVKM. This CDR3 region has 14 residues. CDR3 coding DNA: TGTGCCAGCAGTACTAGCGGACCCTACAATGAGCAGTTCTTC. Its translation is CASSTSGPYNEQFF.

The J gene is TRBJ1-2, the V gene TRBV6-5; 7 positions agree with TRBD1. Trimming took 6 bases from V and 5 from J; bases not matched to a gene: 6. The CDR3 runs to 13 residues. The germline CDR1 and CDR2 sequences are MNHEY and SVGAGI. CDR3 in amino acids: CASRPQGQYGYTF. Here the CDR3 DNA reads TGTGCCAGCAGGCCACAGGGGCAGTATGGCTACACCTTC.

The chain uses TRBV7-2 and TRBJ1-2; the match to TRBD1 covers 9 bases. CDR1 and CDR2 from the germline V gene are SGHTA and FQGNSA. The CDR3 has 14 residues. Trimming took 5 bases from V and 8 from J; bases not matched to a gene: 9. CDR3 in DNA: TGTGCCAGCAGCACCCAACAGGGGGCGCGGGGCTACACCTTC. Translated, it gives CASSTQQGARGYTF. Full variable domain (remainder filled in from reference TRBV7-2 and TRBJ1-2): GAGVSQSPSNKVTEKGKDVELRCDPISGHTALYWYRQSLGQGLEFLIYFQGNSAPDKSGLPSDRFSAERTGGSVSTLTIQRTQQEDSAVYLCASSTQQGARGYTFGSGTRLTVV.

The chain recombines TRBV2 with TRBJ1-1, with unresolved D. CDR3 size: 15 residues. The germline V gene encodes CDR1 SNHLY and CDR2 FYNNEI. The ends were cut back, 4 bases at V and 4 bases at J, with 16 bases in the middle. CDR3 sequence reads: CASSAGLSGSTEAFF. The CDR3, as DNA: TGTGCCAGCAGTGCCGGACTCTCCGGTAGCACTGAAGCTTTCTTT.

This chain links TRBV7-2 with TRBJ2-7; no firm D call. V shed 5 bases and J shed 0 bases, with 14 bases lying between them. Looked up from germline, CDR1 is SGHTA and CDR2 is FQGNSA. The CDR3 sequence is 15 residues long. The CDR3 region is CASSPQHSYSYEQYF. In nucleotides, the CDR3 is TGTGCCAGCAGCCCCCAGCACAGTTACTCCTACGAGCAGTACTTC.

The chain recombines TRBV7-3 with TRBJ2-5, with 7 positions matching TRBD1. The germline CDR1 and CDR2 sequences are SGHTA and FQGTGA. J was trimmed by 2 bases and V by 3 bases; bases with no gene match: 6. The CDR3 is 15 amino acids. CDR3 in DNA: TGTGCCAGCAGCTTCCTTGGGGGACAGCAAGAGACCCAGTACTTC. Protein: CASSFLGGQQETQYF.

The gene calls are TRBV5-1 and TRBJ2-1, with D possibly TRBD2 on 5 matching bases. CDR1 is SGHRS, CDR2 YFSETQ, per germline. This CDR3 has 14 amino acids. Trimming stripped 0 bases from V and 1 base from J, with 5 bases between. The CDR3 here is CASSLGGSYNEQFF. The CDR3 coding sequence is TGCGCCAGCAGCTTGGGAGGGTCCTACAATGAGCAGTTCTTC.

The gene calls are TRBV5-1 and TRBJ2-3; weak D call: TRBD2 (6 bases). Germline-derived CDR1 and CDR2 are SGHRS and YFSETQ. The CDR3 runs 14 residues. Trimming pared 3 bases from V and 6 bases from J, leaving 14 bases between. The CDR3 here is CASSWRAPTDTQYF. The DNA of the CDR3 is TGCGCCAGCAGCTGGAGGGCCCCAACGGATACGCAGTATTTT.

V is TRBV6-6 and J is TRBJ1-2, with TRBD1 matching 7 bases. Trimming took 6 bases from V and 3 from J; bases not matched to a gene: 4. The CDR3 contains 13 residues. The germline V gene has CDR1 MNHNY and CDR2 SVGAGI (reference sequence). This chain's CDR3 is CASRSGQDYGYTF. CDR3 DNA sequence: TGTGCCAGCAGGTCCGGACAGGACTATGGCTACACCTTC.

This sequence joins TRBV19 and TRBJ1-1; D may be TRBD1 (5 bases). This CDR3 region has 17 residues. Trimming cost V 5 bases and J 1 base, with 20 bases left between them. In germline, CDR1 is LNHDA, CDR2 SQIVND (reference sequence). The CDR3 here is CASSPSPQGQTNTEAFF. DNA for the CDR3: TGTGCCAGTAGTCCAAGCCCCCAAGGACAAACGAACACTGAAGCTTTCTTT.

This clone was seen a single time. Here the CDR3 reads CASSWTQGTGELFF. DNA of the CDR3: TGTGCCAGCAGTTGGACACAGGGTACCGGGGAGCTGTTTTTT. V is TRBV27 and J is TRBJ2-2; D might be TRBD1 (6 bases). Trimming took 4 bases from V and 5 from J, leaving 11 bases between them. Germline values: CDR1 MNHEY, CDR2 SMNVEV (reference sequence). CDR3 length equals 14 residues.

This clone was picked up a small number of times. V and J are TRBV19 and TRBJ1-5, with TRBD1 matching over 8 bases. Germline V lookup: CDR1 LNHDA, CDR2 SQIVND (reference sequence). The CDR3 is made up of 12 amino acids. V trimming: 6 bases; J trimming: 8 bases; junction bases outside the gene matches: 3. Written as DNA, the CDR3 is TGTGCCAGTAGCGGACAGGGAGAGCCCCAGCATTTT. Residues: CASSGQGEPQHF.